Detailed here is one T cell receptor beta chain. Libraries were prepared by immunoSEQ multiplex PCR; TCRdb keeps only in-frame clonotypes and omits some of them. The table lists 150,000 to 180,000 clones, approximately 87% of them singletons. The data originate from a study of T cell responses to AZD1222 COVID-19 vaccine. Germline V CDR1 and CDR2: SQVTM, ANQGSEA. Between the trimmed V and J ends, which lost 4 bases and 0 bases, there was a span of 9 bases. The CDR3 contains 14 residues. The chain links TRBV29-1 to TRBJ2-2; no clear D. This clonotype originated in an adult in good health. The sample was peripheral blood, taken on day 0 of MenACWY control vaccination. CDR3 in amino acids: CSVVPSANTGELFF. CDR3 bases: TGCAGCGTTGTTCCCAGCGCGAACACCGGGGAGCTGTTTTTT.